Presented here are 14 T cell receptor beta chains from one specimen sequenced in a study of blood T cell repertoires in COVID-19. Clones were read by immunoSEQ multiplex PCR, and TCRdb kept only the in-frame ones, dropping some. The data hold about 130,000 clones, with 86% observed a single time. The sample consisted of peripheral blood. All receptors come from a woman in her forties or fifties who had recovered from COVID-19.

The gene calls are TRBV5-1 and TRBJ2-1, with TRBD1 as a possible D gene (7 bases). Germline CDR1 reads SGHRS; CDR2 reads YFSETQ. Trimming stripped 4 bases from V and 7 bases from J, with 15 bases between. The CDR3 covers 14 residues. The CDR3 reads CASSRIQGRNEQFF. The DNA of the CDR3 is TGCGCCAGCAGCCGGATACAGGGGAGGAATGAGCAGTTCTTC.

The chain combines TRBV20-1 with TRBJ1-3; TRBD1 is a possible D gene (5 bases). CDR1 is DFQATT, CDR2 SNEGSKA, per germline (reference sequence). This CDR3 region has 14 residues. V lost 3 bases and J lost 2, with 11 bases in between. CDR3 sequence (DNA): TGCAGTGCTAGTCTGCAGGGTCCTGGAAACACCATATATTTT. It codes for CSASLQGPGNTIYF.

The chain joins TRBV11-2 to TRBJ1-1; the D gene is possibly TRBD1 (5 bases). Trimming shortened V by 1 base and J by 11 bases, and 14 bases separated the two germline ends. Germline CDR1 is SGHAT and CDR2 is FQNNGV. This CDR3 has 13 amino acids. This chain's CDR3 is CASSLGLSGRAFF. The CDR3 nucleotides are TGTGCCAGCAGCTTAGGGTTATCAGGGAGGGCTTTCTTT.

The chain combines TRBV4-2 with TRBJ1-6, with D perhaps TRBD1 (5 bases). Germline CDR1 is LGHNA and CDR2 is YNFKEQ. Deletions cut 4 bases from V and 2 bases from J, with 18 bases between. The CDR3 contains 18 residues. DNA for the CDR3: TGTGCCAGCAGCCGAGACGTTGCGGGGGGTACCTATAATTCACCCCTCCACTTT. This translates into CASSRDVAGGTYNSPLHF.

The chain joins TRBV28 to TRBJ2-7, with 7 bases matching TRBD1. CDR1 and CDR2 (germline): MDHEN, SYDVKM. This CDR3 region has 14 residues. The V and J ends lost 8 bases and 2 bases, in that order; junction bases with no gene match: 9. The CDR3 DNA reads TGTGCCAGCCGAACACAGGGGTTTACCTACGAGCAGTACTTC. Amino acids: CASRTQGFTYEQYF.

The chain is built from TRBV23-1 and TRBJ1-1; maybe TRBD1 (5 bases). TRBV23-1 is an ORF, and what it does is uncertain. CDR3 length equals 18 residues. V shed 0 bases and J shed 0 bases, with 17 bases lying between them. CDR3 region: CASSQSWGRRPMNTEAFF. CDR3 DNA: TGCGCCAGCAGTCAATCTTGGGGGAGGAGGCCCATGAACACTGAAGCTTTCTTT.

This chain connects TRBV14 to TRBJ2-1; TRBD2 is a possible D gene (6 bases). This CDR3 has 17 residues. V was pared by 4 bases and J by 10 bases, with 26 bases between. Germline V gene sequence: CDR1 SGHDN, CDR2 FVKESK. CDR3: CASSPFTGGVSDGEQFF. The CDR3 bases are TGTGCCAGCAGCCCATTCACAGGCGGGGTTTCGGACGGGGAGCAGTTCTTC.

The chain recombines TRBV5-4 with TRBJ2-7; D possibly corresponds to TRBD1 (6 bases). Trimming cost V 4 bases and J 2 bases, with 7 bases left between them. Germline CDR1 is SGHNT and CDR2 is YYREEE (reference sequence). The CDR3 consists of 12 residues. CDR3 nucleotide sequence: TGTGCCAGCAGCCGGGACACCTACGAGCAGTACTTC. Translation: CASSRDTYEQYF.

The rearrangement joins TRBV24-1 to TRBJ2-2; tentatively, D is TRBD1 (6 bases). The V end lost 5 bases, the J end lost 3 bases, and 9 bases lay between the germline ends. Germline loops: CDR1 KGHDR, CDR2 SFDVKD. CDR3 length equals 14 residues. The CDR3 is CATSGYRDTGELFF. In DNA form, the CDR3 reads TGTGCCACCAGTGGTTACAGGGACACCGGGGAGCTGTTTTTT.

CDR3: CASSLAGVEEELFF. In DNA, the CDR3 is TGCGCCAGCAGCTTGGCCGGAGTTGAAGAGGAGCTGTTTTTT. The chain couples TRBV5-1 to TRBJ2-2; D not resolved. Germline CDR1 and CDR2: SGHRS and YFSETQ. With 0 bases removed from V and 10 bases from J, the gap between germline ends came to 13 bases. This CDR3 has 14 amino acids.

The chain joins TRBV20-1 to TRBJ2-4; no clear D. V was cut by 4 bases and J by 8 bases, with 9 bases left in between. The CDR3 loop spans 11 amino acids. Germline CDR1 DFQATT, CDR2 SNEGSKA (reference sequence). For the CDR3, the DNA is TGCAGTGCTATCGGTCTAGACATTCAGTACTTC. Its translation: CSAIGLDIQYF.

As concerns this clone: One end of the junction varies from germline; a read error may be responsible. The CDR3 sequence is CASSPQRDLSTDTQYF. Here the CDR3 DNA reads TGTGCCAGCTCCCCACAGCGGGACCTTAGCACAGATACGCAGTATTTT. This chain joins TRBV18 and TRBJ2-3; 7 bases match TRBD2. This CDR3 is built from 16 residues. Germline CDR1 reads KGHSH; CDR2 reads LQKENI.

This rearrangement joins TRBV18 to TRBJ2-5; TRBD2 is a possible D gene (6 bases). V was clipped by 6 bases and J by 10 bases, with 21 bases between them. Germline CDR1 and CDR2: KGHSH and LQKENI. This CDR3 comprises 14 residues. For the CDR3, the DNA is TGTGCCAGCTCCCGGGAAGGATCTCCGGAGGGCCAGTACTTC. Translating gives CASSREGSPEGQYF.

The chain's CDR3 is CASSQMGGGNEQFF. The CDR3 coding sequence is TGTGCCAGCAGCCAGATGGGGGGGGGCAATGAGCAGTTCTTC. The J gene is TRBJ2-1, the V gene TRBV3-1 (or the pseudogene TRBV3-2); 7 bases map to TRBD2. Germline V gene lookup returns CDR1 LGHDT and CDR2 YNNKEL (reference sequence). J gave up 6 bases and V 3 bases, and 5 bases lay outside the gene matches. The CDR3 spans 14 residues.